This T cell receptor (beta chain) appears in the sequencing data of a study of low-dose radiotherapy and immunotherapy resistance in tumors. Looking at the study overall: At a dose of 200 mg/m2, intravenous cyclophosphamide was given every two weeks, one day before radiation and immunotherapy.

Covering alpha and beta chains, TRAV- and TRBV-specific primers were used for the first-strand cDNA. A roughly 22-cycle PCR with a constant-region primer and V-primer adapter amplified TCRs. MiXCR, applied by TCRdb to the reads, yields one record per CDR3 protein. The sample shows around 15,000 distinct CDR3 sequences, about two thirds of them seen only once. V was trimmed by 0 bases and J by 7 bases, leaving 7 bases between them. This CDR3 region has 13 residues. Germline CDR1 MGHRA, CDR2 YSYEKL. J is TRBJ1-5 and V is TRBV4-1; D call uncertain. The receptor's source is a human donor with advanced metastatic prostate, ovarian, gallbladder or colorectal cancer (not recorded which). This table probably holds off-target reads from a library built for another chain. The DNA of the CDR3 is TGCGCCAGCAGCCAAGACAGCATACAGCCCCAGCATTTT. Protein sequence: CASSQDSIQPQHF.